Sequencing of this T cell receptor (beta chain) was carried out in a study of beta chain features in type 1 diabetes. A few counts support this clone. The CDR3 spans 14 residues. V was clipped by 4 bases and J by 0 bases, with 13 bases between them. Germline V gene sequence: CDR1 SQVTM, CDR2 ANQGSEA. Expressed TCRB transcripts got sequenced, as all isolated RNA was reverse transcribed. Profiled with immunoSEQ multiplex PCR; TCRdb holds only in-frame clones, not every one. The repertoire holds about 620,000 clones, with 15% to 19% as singletons. This TCR derives from a man aged 18 to 30 in good health. The sequenced sample was naive CD4+ T cells from blood. The V gene is TRBV29-1, the J gene TRBJ2-7; D is unclear. This chain's CDR3 is CSVALGRASYEQYF. The CDR3 DNA is TGCAGCGTTGCCCTGGGTAGGGCCTCCTACGAGCAGTACTTC.